A single sample gave rise to the 23 T cell receptor beta chains below, sequenced in a study of radiation and T cells in renal cell carcinoma (TCRdb year 2020). The library was prepared using the immunoSEQ multiplex PCR assay. Sourced from immuneACCESS, this table was stored by TCRdb with only in-frame sequences that have V and J called. A share of the clones is absent; for the studies checked, an unresolved V gene accounts for under half, and the remainder has no known explanation. In all, the sample holds about 130,000 clones, and roughly 90% of those were seen once. The top ten clones comprise around 12% of the sample. The sample's time point label, in plain terms: baseline pretreatment blood. Per the publication, the treatment or condition label means: 15 Gy SBRT to primary tumor, nephrectomy 4 weeks later. The sample was blood, taken from a patient whose treatment included radiotherapy and nephrectomy. The origin of the receptors is a woman between 45 and 65 years old with renal cell carcinoma.

This chain joins TRBV4-1 and TRBJ1-1, with no clear D. Looked up from germline, CDR1 is MGHRA and CDR2 is YSYEKL. V was trimmed by 4 bases and J by 8 bases, leaving 11 bases between them. CDR3 size: 12 residues. Here the CDR3 DNA reads TGCGCCAGCAGCCGGCCGAAGGAGGAAGCTTTCTTT. This codes for CASSRPKEEAFF.

The rearrangement uses TRBV5-1 and TRBJ2-7, with 9 bases that match TRBD2. Germline V gene data show CDR1 as SGHRS and CDR2 as YFSETQ. J was trimmed by 3 bases and V by 2 bases; bases with no gene match: 3. The CDR3 contains 14 residues. The CDR3 protein is CASSLAGGDYEQYF. CDR3 in DNA: TGCGCCAGCAGCTTAGCGGGGGGAGACTACGAGCAGTACTTC.

The genes are TRBV28 and TRBJ1-6; no definite D call. The CDR3 has 14 amino acids. Trimming removed 2 bases from V and 13 bases from J, with 15 bases in between. Per the germline V gene, CDR1 is MDHEN and CDR2 is SYDVKM. CDR3 region: CASSLGGVHRPLHF. CDR3 sequence (DNA): TGTGCCAGCAGTTTAGGAGGCGTACACCGTCCCCTCCACTTT.

Remarks on this clone: The sample contains more than one DNA sequence encoding this CDR3. The chain uses TRBV19 and TRBJ1-3, with unresolved D. CDR3 length: 12 residues. Deletions cut 3 bases from V and 4 bases from J, with 4 bases between. CDR1 LNHDA and CDR2 SQIVND come from the germline V gene (reference sequence). CDR3 sequence: CASSIGGNTIYF. In nucleotides, the CDR3 is TGTGCCAGTAGTATCGGCGGAAACACCATATATTTT.

This chain uses TRBV29-1 with TRBJ1-1; 7 nucleotides match TRBD1. The V gene's germline CDR1 is SQVTM and CDR2 ANQGSEA. The length of the CDR3 is 12 residues. Unmatched junction bases numbered 12, after V lost 6 bases and J lost 11 bases. CDR3 protein: CSVRDRDVRAFF. Written as DNA, the CDR3 is TGCAGCGTCCGTGACAGGGATGTGCGGGCTTTCTTT.

V gene TRBV27 combines with J gene TRBJ1-2; D not certain. Germline assignment: CDR1 MNHEY and CDR2 SMNVEV (reference sequence). Trimming removed 8 bases at V and 4 bases at J, with 8 bases between. There are 11 residues in the CDR3. The CDR3 DNA follows: TGTGCCAGCGGGGATACCTATGGCTACACCTTC. Protein sequence: CASGDTYGYTF.

The V gene is TRBV25-1, the J gene TRBJ1-1; D ambiguous. CDR1 is MGHDK, CDR2 SYGVNS, per germline. CDR3 size: 14 residues. Deletions cut 3 bases from V and 0 bases from J, with 8 bases between. The CDR3 reads CASSDYSMNTEAFF. DNA for the CDR3: TGTGCCAGCAGTGATTACAGCATGAACACTGAAGCTTTCTTT.

This chain uses TRBV9 with TRBJ1-4, with D tentatively TRBD1 (6 bases). The CDR3 is made up of 14 amino acids. Between the trimmed V and J ends, which lost 2 bases and 6 bases, there was a span of 11 bases. Germline values: CDR1 SGDLS, CDR2 YYNGEE. The CDR3 coding sequence is TGTGCCAGCAGCGTGCAGGAGGGGGATGAAAAACTGTTTTTT. Translating it yields CASSVQEGDEKLFF.

The rearrangement uses TRBV10-3 and TRBJ1-2; D is perhaps TRBD1 (6 bases). CDR1 and CDR2 (germline): ENHRY, SYGVKD. V shed 6 bases and J shed 0 bases, with 14 bases lying between them. The CDR3 consists of 15 residues. In DNA form, the CDR3 reads TGTGCCATCAGGCCCTTGACAGGCGCTAACTATGGCTACACCTTC. Translating it yields CAIRPLTGANYGYTF.

The chain links TRBV27 to TRBJ2-1, with D unresolved. Germline V gene data show CDR1 as MNHEY and CDR2 as SMNVEV (reference sequence). The CDR3 totals 13 residues. Trimming left V 5 bases short and J 6 bases short, with 11 bases between. The DNA of the CDR3 is TGTGCCAGCAGTCGGACGGCCTCCAATGAGCAGTTCTTC. Translation: CASSRTASNEQFF.

CDR3 sequence: CAWKRLAGTSYEQYF. The CDR3, as DNA: TGTGCCTGGAAGAGACTAGCGGGCACCTCCTACGAGCAGTACTTC. The gene calls are TRBV30 and TRBJ2-7; 10 bases fit TRBD2. Germline V gene data show CDR1 as GTSNPN and CDR2 as SVGIG (reference sequence). The ends lost 4 bases at V and 0 bases at J; junction bases unmatched: 6. This CDR3 is built from 15 residues.

The chain combines TRBV5-6 with TRBJ2-1; D perhaps matches TRBD1 (5 bases). The CDR3 covers 17 residues. V lost 4 bases to trimming and J lost 0 bases, with 17 bases between them. Germline V lookup: CDR1 SGHDT, CDR2 YYEEEE. CDR3 loop: CASSRADSAYSYNEQFF. The CDR3 DNA is TGTGCCAGCAGCAGAGCCGACAGTGCCTACTCCTACAATGAGCAGTTCTTC.

The rearrangement joins TRBV7-8 to TRBJ2-6, with D possibly matching TRBD1 (6 bases). The CDR3 length is 17 residues. Trimming shortened V by 0 bases and J by 7 bases, and 16 bases separated the two germline ends. CDR1 and CDR2 from the germline V gene are SGHVS and FQNEAQ. The CDR3 DNA follows: TGTGCCAGCAGCTTAGCGCGAACAGGGTACTACGCCAACGTCCTGACTTTC. It translates to CASSLARTGYYANVLTF.

The chain links TRBV2 to TRBJ1-5, with D possibly matching TRBD1 (6 bases). CDR3 length: 13 amino acids. The V gene's germline CDR1 is SNHLY and CDR2 FYNNEI. V was cut by 4 bases and J by 9 bases, with 13 bases left in between. The CDR3 loop is CASSGDTWRPQHF. The DNA of the CDR3 is TGTGCCAGCAGTGGGGACACCTGGCGGCCCCAGCATTTT.

V usage is TRBV4-2 and J usage is TRBJ2-3, with D possibly being TRBD2 (6 bases). Germline-derived CDR1 and CDR2 are LGHNA and YNFKEQ. The CDR3 contains 15 residues. V was cut by 4 bases and J by 3 bases, with 14 bases left in between. DNA of the CDR3: TGTGCCAGCAGCCGGCCTCTAGCGAGGACAGATACGCAGTATTTT. It encodes CASSRPLARTDTQYF.

V and J are TRBV5-8 and TRBJ2-7, with 11 bases matching TRBD2. The length of the CDR3 is 13 residues. Germline trimming cut 5 bases from V and 3 bases from J; bases unmatched to any gene: 1. Germline V gene sequence: CDR1 SGHTS, CDR2 YDEGEE. The CDR3 here is CASRGTSGYEQYF. The CDR3 nucleotides are TGTGCCAGCAGGGGGACTAGCGGCTACGAGCAGTACTTC.

V usage is TRBV5-1 and J usage is TRBJ2-3; D ambiguous. The ends were cut back, 4 bases at V and 4 bases at J, with 10 bases in the middle. Germline V gene sequence: CDR1 SGHRS, CDR2 YFSETQ. The CDR3 is 13 amino acids. The chain's CDR3 is CASSPAFPDTQYF. CDR3 bases: TGCGCCAGCAGCCCCGCCTTCCCAGATACGCAGTATTTT. The whole variable domain, filled in from reference TRBV5-1 and TRBJ2-3, reads KAGVTQTPRYLIKTRGQQVTLSCSPISGHRSVSWYQQTPGQGLQFLFEYFSETQRNKGNFPGRFSGRQFSNSRSEMNVSTLELGDSALYLCASSPAFPDTQYFGPGTRLTVL.

The CDR3 spells CASGPDRGEINEAFF. CDR3 DNA sequence: TGTGCTAGTGGTCCGGACAGGGGAGAGATTAATGAAGCTTTCTTT. The genes are TRBV12-5 and TRBJ1-1, with 9 nucleotides matching TRBD1. The CDR3 loop spans 15 amino acids. Germline V lookup: CDR1 LGHNT, CDR2 FRNRAP. The V segment lost 5 bases and the J segment 7 bases; nucleotides outside the gene matches: 11.

The V gene is TRBV27, the J gene TRBJ1-5, with D possibly TRBD1 on 6 matching bases. V lost 6 bases, J lost 1 base, and 13 bases lay in between. CDR1 MNHEY and CDR2 SMNVEV come from the germline V gene (reference sequence). The CDR3 runs 15 residues. In DNA, the CDR3 is TGTGCCAGCAGGGTCGGACAGTGGAGCAATCAGCCCCAGCATTTT. Translation: CASRVGQWSNQPQHF.

The chain is built from TRBV15 and TRBJ2-1; tentative D call: TRBD2 (6 bases). V was cut by 0 bases and J by 4 bases, with 13 bases left in between. Germline CDR1 reads LNHNV; CDR2 reads YYDKDF (reference sequence). CDR3 length equals 16 residues. DNA for the CDR3: TGTGCCACCAGCAGAGATCTTGGGACTGGTTACAATGAGCAGTTCTTC. It codes for CATSRDLGTGYNEQFF.

Notes on this clone: Mismatch with germline at one junction end may stem from a read error. The CDR3 is CASSLQGLYLF. The DNA for the CDR3 is TGTGCCAGCAGCTTGCAGGGGCTTTACCTTTTT. The chain is built from TRBV5-8 and TRBJ1-3, with D perhaps matching TRBD1 (6 bases). The CDR3 is 11 amino acids. Germline loops: CDR1 SGHTS, CDR2 YDEGEE.

Here the CDR3 reads CASTPTGSNYGYTF. CDR3 nucleotides: TGTGCCAGCACCCCGACAGGGTCTAACTATGGCTACACCTTC. The chain has TRBV6-5 and TRBJ1-2; the match to TRBD1 covers 7 bases. V lost 7 bases and J lost 0; bases outside the gene matches: 5. The CDR3 spans 14 residues. Germline V gene lookup returns CDR1 MNHEY and CDR2 SVGAGI.

This clone has a single count. V usage is TRBV5-4 and J usage is TRBJ1-2, with TRBD1 identical over 7 bases. Losses at the gene ends were 4 bases for V and 0 bases for J; bases not matched to a gene: 6. The length of the CDR3 is 15 residues. The germline V gene has CDR1 SGHNT and CDR2 YYREEE (reference sequence). This CDR3 reads CASSPGQGANYGYTF. In DNA, the CDR3 is TGTGCCAGCAGCCCCGGGCAGGGGGCTAACTATGGCTACACCTTC.